This T cell receptor beta chain stems from a study of cytomegalovirus exposure and HLA in healthy donors. The study's findings and limits: Most sequenced TCRs were rare (though some public TCRs occurred in many donors). A later analysis, which compared TCR beta chains of equal frequency, found the HLA-associated ones more clonally expanded.

This CDR3 is 11 amino acids long. The germline CDR1 and CDR2 sequences are GTSNPN and SVGIG (reference sequence). Between the trimmed V and J ends, which lost 0 bases and 6 bases, there was a span of 3 bases. On this clone: Its antigen is not identified.

60 Vbeta and 13 Jbeta primers were used in PCR. TCRdb keeps only in-frame clones here, not all; method: immunoSEQ multiplex PCR. The sample lists around 39,000 clones; around 62% were seen once. Missing from this donor's record is the CMV serostatus. The sequencing sample was made of PBMCs. This sequence was found in a human donor in good health. The chain recombines TRBV30 with TRBJ1-3; D is ambiguous. The CDR3 nucleotides read TGTGCCTGGAGTGTAGCAAACACCATATATTTT. Protein: CAWSVANTIYF. Filled out from reference TRBV30 and TRBJ1-3, the complete variable domain reads SQTIHQWPATLVQPVGSPLSLECTVEGTSNPNLYWYRQAAGRGLQLLFYSVGIGQISSEVPQNLSASRPQDRQFILSSKKLLLSDSGFYLCAWSVANTIYFGEGSWLTVV.